This T cell receptor (beta chain) stems from a study of regulatory T cells in long-lasting Graves disease. Specified time point: newly diagnosed GD, antithyroid drugs for less than 3 months. RNA from PBMCs was the source of the TCR library. With iRepertoire HTBI primers and Arm-PCR of CDR3 regions, TCR beta libraries were built. TCRdb analysed the multiplex PCR reads with MiXCR anew, one entry per CDR3 protein. Of about 460,000 distinct CDR3 sequences listed, around 15% are singletons. The CDR3 length is 14 residues. V lost 3 bases to trimming and J lost 3 bases, with 9 bases between them. Germline V gene data show CDR1 as MDHEN and CDR2 as SYDVKM. There are many counts of this clonotype. In addition, the sample was reused for a study of T cells in Graves' hyperthyroidism and ophthalmopathy.

The receptor was derived from a woman aged 45-59 years with Graves disease. This chain uses TRBV28 with TRBJ1-5, with D perhaps matching TRBD1 (5 bases). The specimen comprised peripheral blood mononuclear cells (PBMCs), sampled at new diagnosis, from a patient treated with antithyroid drugs. The CDR3 region is CASSLPGFNQPQHF. Here the CDR3 DNA reads TGTGCCAGCAGTTTGCCAGGGTTCAATCAGCCCCAGCATTTT. The full variable domain, its missing parts supplied by reference TRBV28 and TRBJ1-5, is DVKVTQSSRYLVKRTGEKVFLECVQDMDHENMFWYRQDPGLGLRLIYFSYDVKMKEKGDIPEGYSVSREKKERFSLILESASTNQTSMYLCASSLPGFNQPQHFGDGTRLSIL.